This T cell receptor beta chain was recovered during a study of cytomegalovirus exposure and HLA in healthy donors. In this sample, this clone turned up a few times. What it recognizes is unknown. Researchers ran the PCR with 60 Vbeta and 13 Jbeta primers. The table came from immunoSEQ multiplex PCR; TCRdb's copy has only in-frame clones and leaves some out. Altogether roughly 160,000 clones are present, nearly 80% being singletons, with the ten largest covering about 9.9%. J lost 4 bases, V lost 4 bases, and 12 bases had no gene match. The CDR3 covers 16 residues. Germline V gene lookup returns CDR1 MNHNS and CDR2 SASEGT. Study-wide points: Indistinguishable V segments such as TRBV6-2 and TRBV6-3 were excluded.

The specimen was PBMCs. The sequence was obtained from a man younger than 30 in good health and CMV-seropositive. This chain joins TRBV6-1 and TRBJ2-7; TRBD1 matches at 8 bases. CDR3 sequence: CASSAFMRTGIYEQYF. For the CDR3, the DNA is TGTGCCAGCAGTGCCTTCATGCGGACAGGGATTTACGAGCAGTACTTC.